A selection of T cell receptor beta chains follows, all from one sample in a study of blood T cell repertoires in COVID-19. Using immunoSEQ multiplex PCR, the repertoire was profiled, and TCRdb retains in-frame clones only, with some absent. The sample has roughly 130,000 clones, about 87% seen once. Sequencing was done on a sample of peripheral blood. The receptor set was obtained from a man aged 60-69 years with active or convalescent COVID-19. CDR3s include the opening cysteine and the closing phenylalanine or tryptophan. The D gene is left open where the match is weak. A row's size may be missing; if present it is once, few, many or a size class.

CDR3: CATSGWGAGGPLRDEQFF
DNA: TGTGCCACCAGTGGCTGGGGAGCAGGGGGCCCTCTGAGGGATGAGCAGTTCTTC
size: NA
V: TRBV24-1
D: TRBD1
J: TRBJ2-1

CDR3: CASSFWTGQTGELFF
DNA: TGTGCCAGCAGCTTTTGGACAGGGCAAACCGGGGAGCTGTTTTTT
size: NA
V: TRBV11-3
D: TRBD1
J: TRBJ2-2

CDR3: CASSPTGGIFGSTEAFF
DNA: TGTGCCAGCAGCCCAACCGGGGGAATTTTCGGGAGTACTGAAGCTTTCTTT
size: few
V: TRBV7-9
D: NA
J: TRBJ1-1

CDR3: CAGGTGATTNEKLFF
DNA: TGTGCCGGGGGGACAGGGGCTACAACTAATGAAAAACTGTTTTTT
size: NA
V: TRBV7-9
D: TRBD1
J: TRBJ1-4

CDR3: CASSLGGTGGQETQYF
DNA: TGTGCCAGCAGCTTGGGGGGGACAGGGGGCCAAGAGACCCAGTACTTC
size: NA
V: TRBV11-3
D: TRBD1
J: TRBJ2-5

CDR3: CAISESGSLETQYF
DNA: TGTGCCATCAGTGAGTCGGGCTCCCTGGAGACCCAGTACTTC
size: NA
V: TRBV10-3
D: NA
J: TRBJ2-5

CDR3: CASSVLNRAQETQYF
DNA: TGTGCCAGCAGCGTCCTAAACAGAGCTCAAGAGACCCAGTACTTC
size: NA
V: TRBV7-9
D: NA
J: TRBJ2-5

CDR3: CSVGQGLYNEQFF
DNA: TGCAGCGTCGGACAGGGCCTCTACAATGAGCAGTTCTTC
size: NA
V: TRBV29-1
D: TRBD1
J: TRBJ2-1

CDR3: CATSRLWTSSAYNEQFF
DNA: TGTGCCACCAGCAGGTTGTGGACTAGCTCAGCCTACAATGAGCAGTTCTTC
size: NA
V: TRBV24-1
D: TRBD2
J: TRBJ2-1

CDR3: CASSYAGAPEAFF
DNA: TGTGCCAGCAGTTACGCAGGGGCCCCTGAAGCTTTCTTT
size: NA
V: TRBV6-2/TRBV6-3
D: NA
J: TRBJ1-1

CDR3: CAWSVRGNQPQHF
DNA: TGTGCCTGGAGTGTTCGGGGCAATCAGCCCCAGCATTTT
size: NA
V: TRBV30
D: NA
J: TRBJ1-5

CDR3: CASSPGQGSGYTF
DNA: TGTGCCAGCAGTCCGGGACAGGGTAGTGGCTACACCTTC
size: NA
V: TRBV5-4
D: TRBD1
J: TRBJ1-2

CDR3: CTSSQVGTSGRVGNIQYF
DNA: TGCACCAGCAGCCAAGTAGGGACTAGCGGGAGGGTCGGAAACATTCAGTACTTC
size: NA
V: TRBV1
D: NA
J: TRBJ2-4

CDR3: CSVVARDRGWYEQYF
DNA: TGCAGCGTTGTGGCCCGGGACAGGGGGTGGTACGAGCAGTACTTC
size: NA
V: TRBV29-1
D: TRBD1
J: TRBJ2-7

CDR3: CASSPIGGAGETQYF
DNA: TGTGCCAGCAGCCCGATCGGGGGGGCAGGGGAGACCCAGTACTTC
size: NA
V: TRBV5-5
D: TRBD2
J: TRBJ2-5

CDR3: CASSSWAGTGELFF
DNA: TGTGCCAGCAGCTCCTGGGCCGGAACCGGGGAGCTGTTTTTT
size: once
V: TRBV7-3
D: NA
J: TRBJ2-2

CDR3: CATSGPLAGGNEQFF
DNA: TGTGCCACCAGTGGCCCCCTAGCGGGAGGTAATGAGCAGTTCTTC
size: NA
V: TRBV24-1
D: TRBD2
J: TRBJ2-1

CDR3: CASSFGGVSGNTIYF
DNA: TGTGCCAGCAGCTTCGGAGGGGTTTCTGGAAACACCATATATTTT
size: NA
V: TRBV7-2
D: NA
J: TRBJ1-3

CDR3: CAISESQGANVLTF
DNA: TGTGCCATCAGTGAGTCGCAGGGGGCCAACGTCCTGACTTTC
size: NA
V: TRBV10-3
D: NA
J: TRBJ2-6

CDR3: CASSYNDRGYEQYF
DNA: TGTGCCAGCAGTTACAACGACAGGGGATACGAGCAGTACTTC
size: NA
V: TRBV6-6
D: TRBD1
J: TRBJ2-7

CDR3: CASSFFQGGETQYF
DNA: TGTGCCAGCAGCTTCTTCCAGGGAGGTGAGACCCAGTACTTC
size: NA
V: TRBV5-6
D: NA
J: TRBJ2-5

CDR3: CASSTLAGMGEQYF
DNA: TGTGCCAGCAGCACCCTGGCGGGAATGGGTGAGCAGTACTTC
size: NA
V: TRBV7-2
D: NA
J: TRBJ2-7

CDR3: CASSREREQTYEQYF
DNA: TGTGCCAGTAGTAGGGAGCGGGAGCAGACCTACGAGCAGTACTTC
size: once
V: TRBV19
D: TRBD2
J: TRBJ2-7

CDR3: CASSPRRGFLYGYTF
DNA: TGTGCCAGCAGTCCTAGGCGGGGCTTCCTCTATGGCTACACCTTC
size: NA
V: TRBV28
D: NA
J: TRBJ1-2

CDR3: CASTDRRGSYEQYF
DNA: TGTGCCAGTACTGACAGAAGGGGATCCTACGAGCAGTACTTC
size: NA
V: TRBV19
D: NA
J: TRBJ2-7

CDR3: CASSRRGSPLHF
DNA: TGTGCCAGCAGCCGTCGCGGTTCACCCCTCCACTTT
size: once
V: TRBV14
D: NA
J: TRBJ1-6

CDR3: CASLQGIAKNIQYF
DNA: TGTGCCAGCCTACAGGGTATAGCCAAAAACATTCAGTACTTC
size: NA
V: TRBV27
D: NA
J: TRBJ2-4

CDR3: CASSSGLAGIEQFF
DNA: TGTGCCAGCAGCTCGGGACTAGCGGGAATAGAGCAGTTCTTC
size: NA
V: TRBV5-4
D: TRBD2
J: TRBJ2-1

CDR3: CASRPTTSTARYTF
DNA: TGTGCCAGCCGTCCAACAACCTCGACAGCCCGCTACACCTTC
size: NA
V: TRBV6-5
D: NA
J: TRBJ1-2

CDR3: CASSPDRGANEKLFF
DNA: TGCGCCAGCAGCCCTGACAGGGGGGCTAATGAAAAACTGTTTTTT
size: NA
V: TRBV4-3
D: TRBD1
J: TRBJ1-4

CDR3: CAWSLGHPQETQYF
DNA: TGTGCCTGGAGCCTGGGACACCCCCAAGAGACCCAGTACTTC
size: NA
V: TRBV30
D: NA
J: TRBJ2-5

CDR3: CASSFDGGSYNEQFF
DNA: TGTGCCAGCAGCTTCGACGGGGGTTCCTACAATGAGCAGTTCTTC
size: NA
V: TRBV7-9
D: NA
J: TRBJ2-1

CDR3: CASSAQPGQARTPAFF
DNA: TGTGCCAGCAGCGCTCAACCCGGACAGGCTCGAACTCCAGCTTTCTTT
size: NA
V: TRBV11-3
D: TRBD1
J: TRBJ1-1

CDR3: CASSLESGSYEQYF
DNA: TGCGCCAGCAGCTTGGAGAGCGGCTCCTACGAGCAGTACTTC
size: NA
V: TRBV5-1
D: NA
J: TRBJ2-7

CDR3: CASSPQVKNTEAFF
DNA: TGTGCCAGCAGCCCACAGGTCAAGAACACTGAAGCTTTCTTT
size: NA
V: TRBV7-8
D: NA
J: TRBJ1-1

CDR3: CPQFGDRSGYTF
DNA: TGCCCTCAGTTCGGGGACAGAAGTGGCTACACCTTC
size: NA
V: TRBV10-1
D: TRBD1
J: TRBJ1-2

CDR3: CAVGTMIKRTNTGELFF
DNA: TGTGCCGTAGGGACTATGATAAAGCGAACGAACACCGGGGAGCTGTTTTTT
size: NA
V: TRBV27
D: TRBD2
J: TRBJ2-2

CDR3: CASSRQGRNNQPQHF
DNA: TGTGCCAGTAGTAGACAGGGGAGGAATAATCAGCCCCAGCATTTT
size: few
V: TRBV19
D: TRBD1
J: TRBJ1-5

CDR3: CASSLVPAGGTGELFF
DNA: TGTGCCAGCAGCTTAGTCCCAGCGGGAGGTACCGGGGAGCTGTTTTTT
size: NA
V: TRBV7-9
D: TRBD2
J: TRBJ2-2

CDR3: CASSRTASETQYF
DNA: TGTGCCAGCTCCCGGACAGCCAGCGAGACCCAGTACTTC
size: NA
V: TRBV12-3/TRBV12-4
D: NA
J: TRBJ2-5

CDR3: CASSLQGANSPLHF
DNA: TGTGCCAGCAGCTTACAGGGGGCTAATTCACCCCTCCACTTT
size: NA
V: TRBV5-4
D: TRBD1
J: TRBJ1-6

CDR3: CASSLQPGVRSNQPQHF
DNA: TGTGCCAGCAGCTTGCAGCCAGGGGTTCGGTCCAATCAGCCCCAGCATTTT
size: NA
V: TRBV7-2
D: NA
J: TRBJ1-5

CDR3: CASSAGTSGTDTQYF
DNA: TGTGCCAGCAGTGCCGGGACTAGCGGCACAGATACGCAGTATTTT
size: NA
V: TRBV2
D: TRBD2
J: TRBJ2-3

CDR3: CASSLGLAGRENEQFF
DNA: TGTGCCAGCAGTTTAGGTCTAGCGGGACGGGAGAATGAGCAGTTCTTC
size: NA
V: TRBV28
D: TRBD2
J: TRBJ2-1

CDR3: CASSAGRQETQYF
DNA: TGTGCCAGTAGTGCCGGGAGACAAGAGACCCAGTACTTC
size: few
V: TRBV19
D: NA
J: TRBJ2-5

CDR3: CASRQGTSANYGYTF
DNA: TGTGCCAGCAGACAGGGGACCTCGGCTAACTATGGCTACACCTTC
size: once
V: TRBV27
D: TRBD1
J: TRBJ1-2

CDR3: CAGTPTGSRSPLHF
DNA: TGTGCCGGAACCCCGACAGGGTCCAGGTCACCCCTCCACTTT
size: NA
V: TRBV28
D: TRBD1
J: TRBJ1-6

CDR3: CASSEYGQRDTEAFF
DNA: TGTGCCAGCAGTGAATACGGACAGCGAGACACTGAAGCTTTCTTT
size: NA
V: TRBV25-1
D: NA
J: TRBJ1-1

CDR3: CASSISGSPYNEQFF
DNA: TGTGCCAGTAGTATAAGTGGGAGTCCCTACAATGAGCAGTTCTTC
size: NA
V: TRBV19
D: NA
J: TRBJ2-1

CDR3: CASSLRPGGSSGYTF
DNA: TGTGCCAGCAGCTTGAGGCCAGGGGGAAGTTCTGGCTACACCTTC
size: NA
V: TRBV5-5
D: TRBD1
J: TRBJ1-2

CDR3: CASSHDRGLYQEQFF
DNA: TGTGCCAGCAGCCACGACAGGGGGCTCTATCAGGAGCAGTTCTTC
size: NA
V: TRBV6-5
D: TRBD1
J: TRBJ2-1

CDR3: CASSPSSGAYEQYF
DNA: TGTGCCAGCAGCCCATCTTCGGGGGCCTACGAGCAGTACTTC
size: many
V: TRBV4-2
D: NA
J: TRBJ2-7

CDR3: CASRMGQPNTEAFF
DNA: TGTGCCAGCAGAATGGGACAGCCGAACACTGAAGCTTTCTTT
size: NA
V: TRBV25-1
D: TRBD1
J: TRBJ1-1

CDR3: CASSQDPTSGSPNEQFF
DNA: TGCGCCAGCAGCCAAGATCCCACTAGCGGGAGCCCCAATGAGCAGTTCTTC
size: NA
V: TRBV4-3
D: TRBD2
J: TRBJ2-1

CDR3: CASSVEVGRGTGELFF
DNA: TGTGCCAGCAGCGTAGAAGTAGGCAGGGGTACCGGGGAGCTGTTTTTT
size: NA
V: TRBV9
D: NA
J: TRBJ2-2

CDR3: CASSFRPLERTNTDTQYF
DNA: TGTGCCAGCAGTTTCCGCCCTTTGGAGCGTACAAACACAGATACGCAGTATTTT
size: NA
V: TRBV27
D: NA
J: TRBJ2-3

CDR3: CSVANGFRTSGRGNEQFF
DNA: TGCAGCGTTGCTAACGGCTTTCGGACTAGCGGGAGGGGGAATGAGCAGTTCTTC
size: NA
V: TRBV29-1
D: TRBD2
J: TRBJ2-1

CDR3: CASRTVNSPLHF
DNA: TGTGCCAGTAGGACAGTTAATTCACCCCTCCACTTT
size: NA
V: TRBV28
D: NA
J: TRBJ1-6

CDR3: CASSLGTAANSPLHF
DNA: TGTGCCAGCAGCTTAGGGACAGCGGCTAATTCACCCCTCCACTTT
size: NA
V: TRBV7-3
D: TRBD1
J: TRBJ1-6

CDR3: CASRTGTSEYNEQFF
DNA: TGTGCCAGCAGAACCGGGACTAGCGAGTACAATGAGCAGTTCTTC
size: NA
V: TRBV2
D: TRBD2
J: TRBJ2-1